The 24 T cell receptor beta chains presented below share a single source sample, sequenced in a study of blood T cell repertoires in COVID-19. The table came from immunoSEQ multiplex PCR; TCRdb's copy has only in-frame clones and leaves some out. This sample has about 140,000 clones, with 85% to 90% found just once. The sample was peripheral blood. The receptors here all came from a woman aged 40 to 50 with acute or convalescent COVID-19.

V usage is TRBV14 and J usage is TRBJ2-3; D gene ambiguous. This CDR3 comprises 16 residues. V lost 4 bases to trimming and J lost 0 bases, with 14 bases between them. In germline, CDR1 is SGHDN, CDR2 FVKESK. CDR3: CASSPFGSISTDTQYF. The CDR3 nucleotides read TGTGCCAGCAGCCCGTTCGGGTCCATAAGCACAGATACGCAGTATTTT.

Comments on this clone: The junction does not match germline at one end; this may be a read error. The chain combines TRBV18 with TRBJ1-2, with 7 bases identical to TRBD1. The germline V gene encodes CDR1 KGHSH and CDR2 LQKENI. The CDR3 spans 14 residues. This CDR3 is CASSNTGDKYDYTF. DNA of the CDR3: TGTGCCAGCTCAAACACAGGGGATAAGTATGACTACACCTTC.

This chain uses TRBV3-1 (or the pseudogene TRBV3-2) with TRBJ2-1; TRBD2 aligns across 9 bases. The V gene end was trimmed by 0 bases and the J gene end by 2 bases; junction bases not matched to a gene: 2. The CDR3 consists of 16 residues. Germline loops: CDR1 LGHDT, CDR2 YNNKEL (reference sequence). The CDR3 coding sequence is TGTGCCAGCAGCCAAGATCTAGCGGGACCCTACAATGAGCAGTTCTTC. Translating it yields CASSQDLAGPYNEQFF.

This chain joins TRBV28 and TRBJ1-5, with a tentative D call TRBD1 (5 bases). Germline CDR1 is MDHEN and CDR2 is SYDVKM. The CDR3 runs 15 residues. Trimming removed 2 bases at V and 6 bases at J, with 14 bases between. CDR3: CASSLGGPGLQPQHF. For the CDR3, the DNA is TGTGCCAGCAGTTTAGGTGGTCCAGGGCTTCAGCCCCAGCATTTT.

The DNA for the CDR3 is TGTGCCAGCAGTGACCGGGGTTGGAACACTGAAGCTTTCTTT. Protein sequence: CASSDRGWNTEAFF. The V and J genes are TRBV2 and TRBJ1-1; D uncertain. The CDR3 spans 14 residues. CDR1 and CDR2 from the germline V gene are SNHLY and FYNNEI. Trimming shortened V by 3 bases and J by 1 base, and 9 bases separated the two germline ends.

This chain links TRBV6-5 with TRBJ2-7, with TRBD1 matching 7 bases. The CDR3 is 12 residues long. CDR1 and CDR2 (germline): MNHEY, SVGAGI. After removal of 5 bases from V and 7 bases from J, the junction contained 5 bases not matched to a gene. The CDR3 nucleotides are TGTGCCAGCAGTAAGGGGGCTGGAGAGCAGTACTTC. Amino acid sequence: CASSKGAGEQYF.

V gene TRBV11-3 combines with J gene TRBJ2-4; tentative D call: TRBD2 (7 bases). The CDR3 loop spans 17 amino acids. V shed 1 base and J shed 8 bases, with 21 bases lying between them. Looked up from germline, CDR1 is SGHNT and CDR2 is YENEEA. DNA for the CDR3: TGTGCCAGCAGCTTAGGTCGGGGGGCCGGGGGTACTGACATTCAGTACTTC. Amino acids: CASSLGRGAGGTDIQYF.

This clone has more than one count but fewer than ten. The rearrangement joins TRBV3-1 (or the pseudogene TRBV3-2) to TRBJ1-5, with 7 bases lining up with TRBD1. The CDR3 length is 16 residues. The V gene's germline CDR1 is LGHDT and CDR2 YNNKEL (reference sequence). Trimming removed 4 bases from V and 0 bases from J; junction bases left unmatched: 6. The CDR3 protein is CASSPDRVFSNQPQHF. Written as DNA, the CDR3 is TGTGCCAGCAGCCCAGACAGGGTTTTTAGCAATCAGCCCCAGCATTTT.

The rearrangement links TRBV2 to TRBJ2-3; D might be TRBD2 (6 bases). The germline V gene encodes CDR1 SNHLY and CDR2 FYNNEI. This CDR3 is built from 14 residues. V was shortened by 7 bases and J by 3 bases, with 14 bases between the two germline ends. CDR3 amino acids: CASNFGGITDTQYF. DNA for the CDR3: TGTGCCAGCAATTTCGGGGGAATTACAGATACGCAGTATTTT.

The chain recombines TRBV18 with TRBJ2-3, with 10 bases fitting TRBD1. Germline-derived CDR1 and CDR2 are KGHSH and LQKENI. The CDR3 runs 15 residues. V gave up 2 bases and J gave up 3 bases; unmatched junction bases: 2. The CDR3 protein is CASSPGTGETDTQYF. The CDR3 DNA is TGTGCCAGCTCACCAGGGACAGGGGAGACAGATACGCAGTATTTT.

CDR3 in amino acids: CASVTSGGANTGELFF. The CDR3, as DNA: TGTGCCAGCGTCACTAGCGGGGGGGCGAACACCGGGGAGCTGTTTTTT. The chain employs TRBV2 and TRBJ2-2; 13 positions match TRBD2. This CDR3 has 16 residues. The V segment lost 8 bases and the J segment 0 bases; nucleotides outside the gene matches: 3. Germline V lookup: CDR1 SNHLY, CDR2 FYNNEI.

The chain employs TRBV15 and TRBJ1-1; 8 bases are a match to TRBD1. The CDR3 totals 14 residues. Germline-derived CDR1 and CDR2 are LNHNV and YYDKDF (reference sequence). Losses at the gene ends were 4 bases for V and 5 bases for J; bases not matched to a gene: 6. The CDR3 DNA reads as TGTGCCACCAGCATAGGACAGGGTGGAACTGAAGCTTTCTTT. Its protein product is CATSIGQGGTEAFF.

The J gene is TRBJ2-3, the V gene TRBV3-1 (or the pseudogene TRBV3-2), with TRBD2 matching over 10 bases. CDR3 size: 18 residues. Trimming took 4 bases from V and 0 from J; bases not matched to a gene: 10. CDR1 LGHDT and CDR2 YNNKEL come from the germline V gene (reference sequence). CDR3 sequence reads: CASSLGLAEISSTDTQYF. CDR3 nucleotide sequence: TGTGCCAGCAGCCTCGGACTAGCGGAGATAAGTAGCACAGATACGCAGTATTTT.

The chain uses TRBV30 and TRBJ2-1; 8 nucleotides line up with TRBD1. Trimming took 0 bases from V and 7 from J; bases not matched to a gene: 11. CDR3 size: 16 residues. The germline V gene encodes CDR1 GTSNPN and CDR2 SVGIG (reference sequence). CDR3 region: CAWSVLPGQGRNEQFF. As DNA, the CDR3 is TGTGCCTGGAGTGTACTACCCGGACAGGGTAGAAATGAGCAGTTCTTC.

The rearrangement links TRBV30 to TRBJ1-4; 8 bases line up with TRBD1. CDR3 size: 14 residues. Germline CDR1 and CDR2: GTSNPN and SVGIG (reference sequence). V lost 1 base to trimming and J lost 5 bases; unmatched junction nucleotides: 3. The CDR3 coding sequence is TGTGCCTGGAGTGCCGACAGGGGAAATGAAAAACTGTTTTTT. Translated, it gives CAWSADRGNEKLFF. The variable domain in full, with the rest retrieved from reference TRBV30 and TRBJ1-4, is SQTIHQWPATLVQPVGSPLSLECTVEGTSNPNLYWYRQAAGRGLQLLFYSVGIGQISSEVPQNLSASRPQDRQFILSSKKLLLSDSGFYLCAWSADRGNEKLFFGSGTQLSVL.

This chain links TRBV24-1 with TRBJ1-1; D not certain. The CDR3 runs 15 residues. V dropped 5 bases and J dropped 1 base, with 13 bases sitting between them. Germline lookup yields CDR1 KGHDR and CDR2 SFDVKD. CDR3 nucleotides: TGTGCCACCAGTGGTTCAGCGGCGGGGAACACTGAAGCTTTCTTT. Amino acids: CATSGSAAGNTEAFF.

This clone is a singleton in its sample. This rearrangement joins TRBV27 to TRBJ2-1; 9 nucleotides align to TRBD2. Germline CDR1 is MNHEY and CDR2 is SMNVEV (reference sequence). The CDR3 sequence is 16 residues long. The J segment lost 3 bases and the V segment lost 4 bases, leaving 7 bases of the junction unmatched. In nucleotides, the CDR3 is TGTGCCAGCAGTTCACTAGCGGGTGATAACTACAATGAGCAGTTCTTC. Translating it yields CASSSLAGDNYNEQFF.

The V and J genes are TRBV28 and TRBJ1-5; D is perhaps TRBD1 (5 bases). Trimming stripped 5 bases from V and 2 bases from J, with 10 bases between. Germline values: CDR1 MDHEN, CDR2 SYDVKM. There are 14 residues in the CDR3. DNA of the CDR3: TGTGCCAGCAGTAAACAGGTGGGCAATCAGCCCCAGCATTTT. Encoded protein: CASSKQVGNQPQHF.

This clone was detected only once. The chain links TRBV6-2 or TRBV6-3 to TRBJ2-1; TRBD2 aligns across 8 bases. Looked up from germline, CDR1 is MNHEY and CDR2 is SVGEGT. V lost 3 bases to trimming and J lost 7 bases; unmatched junction nucleotides: 11. This CDR3 comprises 16 residues. The CDR3 DNA is TGTGCCAGCAGTTATACTAGCGGAATCACGGGGAATGAGCAGTTCTTC. This codes for CASSYTSGITGNEQFF.

This clone was counted only a few times. The rearrangement uses TRBV7-2 and TRBJ2-7; no clear D gene. Trimming left V 1 base short and J 4 bases short, with 11 bases between. The CDR3 spans 14 residues. CDR1 is SGHTA, CDR2 FQGNSA, per germline. In nucleotides, the CDR3 is TGTGCCAGCAGCTTAGGAGGAAATGATTACGAGCAGTACTTC. This encodes CASSLGGNDYEQYF. The variable domain in full, with the rest retrieved from reference TRBV7-2 and TRBJ2-7, is GAGVSQSPSNKVTEKGKDVELRCDPISGHTALYWYRQSLGQGLEFLIYFQGNSAPDKSGLPSDRFSAERTGGSVSTLTIQRTQQEDSAVYLCASSLGGNDYEQYFGPGTRLTVT.

This clone was seen a handful of times. The chain uses TRBV11-2 and TRBJ2-1, with TRBD1 matching 7 bases. CDR3 length: 16 residues. Germline values: CDR1 SGHAT, CDR2 FQNNGV. The ends lost 5 bases at V and 6 bases at J; junction bases unmatched: 13. The CDR3 reads CASSPPPRDSLNEQFF. For the CDR3, the DNA is TGTGCCAGCAGCCCACCGCCCCGGGACAGCCTCAATGAGCAGTTCTTC. Looking up the rest from reference TRBV11-2 and TRBJ2-1 gives the full variable domain: EAGVAQSPRYKIIEKRQSVAFWCNPISGHATLYWYQQILGQGPKLLIQFQNNGVVDDSQLPKDRFSAERLKGVDSTLKIQPAKLEDSAVYLCASSPPPRDSLNEQFFGPGTRLTVL.

Remarks on this clone: Other DNA sequences from this sample encode an identical CDR3 as well. The genes are TRBV5-1 and TRBJ1-5, with a possible D match to TRBD1 (5 bases). CDR3 length: 14 residues. CDR1 and CDR2 from the germline V gene are SGHRS and YFSETQ. V was shortened by 0 bases and J by 7 bases, with 11 bases between the two germline ends. For the CDR3, the DNA is TGCGCCAGCAGCTTGGCCGGGGGTAGCCAGCCCCAGCATTTT. Translated, it gives CASSLAGGSQPQHF.

The chain carries TRBV6-5 and TRBJ1-3, with D unresolved. Germline V gene lookup returns CDR1 MNHEY and CDR2 SVGAGI. The CDR3 totals 14 residues. Trimming shortened V by 4 bases and J by 2 bases, and 9 bases separated the two germline ends. The CDR3 loop reads CASSFLQPGNTIYF. DNA for the CDR3: TGTGCCAGCAGTTTTTTACAGCCTGGAAACACCATATATTTT.

For the CDR3, the DNA is TGTGCCAGTAGTATCGCGGGTAGAGAGACCCAGTACTTC. Protein: CASSIAGRETQYF. This sequence joins TRBV19 and TRBJ2-5; D might be TRBD2 (5 bases). The CDR3 runs to 13 residues. Germline V CDR1 and CDR2: LNHDA, SQIVND (reference sequence). V lost 3 bases, J lost 4 bases, and 9 bases lay in between.